This T cell receptor (beta chain) was identified during a study of blood T cell repertoires in COVID-19. Study information: T cells, B-cell-depleted T cells, or PBMCs supplied cDNA or gDNA.

Germline assignment: CDR1 MDHEN and CDR2 SYDVKM. V dropped 5 bases and J dropped 4; count of bases not matched to a gene: 14. CDR3 length: 18 amino acids. In the original workflow: Nucleated cell number was recorded as an estimate derived from reference gene primer amplification. Assay used: immunoSEQ multiplex PCR; TCRdb lists only in-frame clones, some missing. The D gene and trimming were derived from the DNA, and the V and J assignments and clone size from that table. The sample contains roughly 230,000 clones, approximately 83% of which appear only once. In its sample, this clone was seen once. The sequence was collected from a man in his fifties with active or convalescent COVID-19. The sequenced sample was peripheral blood. This rearrangement joins TRBV28 to TRBJ1-4, with 9 bases identical to TRBD1. The CDR3 loop reads CASSPGTGWDPYNEKLFF. CDR3 nucleotide sequence: TGTGCCAGCAGTCCAGGGACAGGGTGGGACCCTTATAATGAAAAACTGTTTTTT.